This passage covers 29 T cell receptor beta chains from one sample sequenced in a study of blood T cell repertoires in COVID-19. The table came from immunoSEQ multiplex PCR; TCRdb's copy has only in-frame clones and leaves some out. Of more than 150,000 clones listed, approximately 90% are singletons. The sample taken for sequencing was peripheral blood. These receptor sequences come from a woman under 30 who had recovered from COVID-19.

The chain has TRBV28 and TRBJ1-1, with unresolved D. Germline CDR1 reads MDHEN; CDR2 reads SYDVKM. Trimming left V 5 bases short and J 7 bases short, with 11 bases between. The CDR3 sequence is 12 residues long. The CDR3 DNA reads TGTGCCAGCAGTGATACTCTGCGTGAAGCTTTCTTT. This translates into CASSDTLREAFF.

This clone is medium-sized within its sample. The J gene is TRBJ1-5, the V gene TRBV28; D is perhaps TRBD1 (5 bases). This CDR3 region has 15 residues. Trimming stripped 6 bases from V and 0 bases from J, with 12 bases between. CDR1 and CDR2 from the germline V gene are MDHEN and SYDVKM. The CDR3 reads CASSPGGVSNQPQHF. The CDR3 region has the DNA TGTGCCAGCAGCCCCGGGGGGGTTAGCAATCAGCCCCAGCATTTT.

This clone was detected a few times. The CDR3 sequence: CASSDSSYGYTF. In DNA, the CDR3 is TGTGCCAGCAGTGACAGCTCGTATGGCTACACCTTC. The chain combines TRBV6-2 or TRBV6-3 with TRBJ1-2, with D perhaps matching TRBD1 (5 bases). CDR1 MNHEY and CDR2 SVGEGT come from the germline V gene. V gave up 5 bases and J gave up 5 bases, with 9 bases separating them. The CDR3 length is 12 residues.

This chain uses TRBV5-1 with TRBJ2-2, with 9 bases aligning to TRBD1. The CDR3 has 15 amino acids. After removal of 0 bases from V and 5 bases from J, the junction contained 2 bases not matched to a gene. CDR1 and CDR2 (germline): SGHRS, YFSETQ. The CDR3 loop is CASSLGDRETGELFF. CDR3 coding DNA: TGCGCCAGCAGCTTGGGGGACAGGGAAACCGGGGAGCTGTTTTTT. Drawing the rest from reference TRBV5-1 and TRBJ2-2, the complete variable domain is KAGVTQTPRYLIKTRGQQVTLSCSPISGHRSVSWYQQTPGQGLQFLFEYFSETQRNKGNFPGRFSGRQFSNSRSEMNVSTLELGDSALYLCASSLGDRETGELFFGEGSRLTVL.

This sequence joins TRBV12-3 or TRBV12-4 and TRBJ2-3, with no clear D. This CDR3 contains 11 residues. Trimming removed 3 bases at V and 5 bases at J, with 3 bases between. CDR3 amino acids: CASSFKDTQYF. The DNA of the CDR3 is TGTGCCAGCAGTTTTAAAGATACGCAGTATTTT.

The chain employs TRBV4-1 and TRBJ2-5, with 8 bases aligning to TRBD1. V trimming: 3 bases; J trimming: 4 bases; junction bases outside the gene matches: 16. The CDR3 consists of 18 residues. Germline V lookup: CDR1 MGHRA, CDR2 YSYEKL. In DNA, the CDR3 is TGCGCCAGCAGCCACCTCGACAGGGGAAGAGAAGCAGGAGAGACCCAGTACTTC. Protein product: CASSHLDRGREAGETQYF.

The chain recombines TRBV7-3 with TRBJ2-2; 9 positions agree with TRBD2. V dropped 3 bases and J dropped 7; count of bases not matched to a gene: 12. CDR3 length equals 17 residues. Germline V CDR1 and CDR2: SGHTA, FQGTGA. The CDR3 here is CASSFGLTSGLGGELFF. CDR3 bases: TGTGCCAGCAGCTTTGGTCTCACTAGCGGGCTCGGCGGGGAGCTGTTTTTT.

This clone was found a few times. This specimen includes other DNA sequences encoding the same CDR3. V and J are TRBV27 and TRBJ2-1; D gene ambiguous. Germline CDR1 MNHEY, CDR2 SMNVEV (reference sequence). V lost 5 bases to trimming and J lost 4 bases, with 3 bases between them. This CDR3 region has 11 residues. DNA of the CDR3: TGTGCCAGCAGTCTGTACAATGAGCAGTTCTTC. As protein: CASSLYNEQFF.

This sequence joins TRBV7-2 and TRBJ2-5, with D possibly being TRBD2 (5 bases). The V and J ends lost 3 bases and 2 bases respectively, with 19 bases between them. Looked up from germline, CDR1 is SGHTA and CDR2 is FQGNSA. The CDR3 contains 17 residues. Here the CDR3 DNA reads TGTGCCAGCAGCTTGACGGCCTGGCGGGCACGTCAAGAGACCCAGTACTTC. Amino acids: CASSLTAWRARQETQYF.

This clone was recorded once. This chain joins TRBV3-1 (or the pseudogene TRBV3-2) and TRBJ1-3; 9 bases line up with TRBD1. Unmatched junction bases numbered 7, after V lost 1 base and J lost 0 bases. The CDR3 consists of 18 residues. Per germline, CDR1 LGHDT and CDR2 YNNKEL (reference sequence). The CDR3 sequence: CASSQVWGQGFSGNTIYF. CDR3 bases: TGTGCCAGCAGCCAAGTTTGGGGACAGGGATTCTCTGGAAACACCATATATTTT.

CDR3 DNA: TGTGCCAGCAGCTTGGCCGCATTAGCGGGAGTGGCCTACGAGCAGTACGTC. Its translation: CASSLAALAGVAYEQYV. The chain uses TRBV5-6 and TRBJ2-7; 9 nucleotides line up with TRBD2. Trimming took 0 bases from V and 2 from J; bases not matched to a gene: 9. The CDR3 has 17 residues. Germline V CDR1 and CDR2: SGHDT, YYEEEE.

The genes are TRBV20-1 and TRBJ2-7; unclear D gene. CDR1 is DFQATT and CDR2 is SNEGSKA in the germline V gene (reference sequence). The CDR3 covers 10 residues. V was shortened by 2 bases and J by 7 bases, with 6 bases between the two germline ends. The CDR3: CSARRGEQYF. The CDR3 DNA sequence: TGCAGTGCTAGAAGAGGAGAGCAGTACTTC.

This clone was counted a single time. This chain connects TRBV6-9 to TRBJ2-7; 7 nucleotides line up with TRBD2. V trimming: 3 bases; J trimming: 3 bases; junction bases outside the gene matches: 2. Germline-derived CDR1 and CDR2 are MNHGY and SVAAGI. CDR3 length equals 13 residues. As DNA, the CDR3 is TGTGCCAGCAGTTACGGGACTAACTACGAGCAGTACTTC. This encodes CASSYGTNYEQYF.

The chain carries TRBV4-3 and TRBJ1-2, with TRBD1 identical over 9 bases. CDR1 and CDR2 (germline): LGHNA, YSLEER. The junction had 10 bases not matched to a gene; V was cut back by 4 bases and J by 4 bases. This CDR3 has 16 residues. The CDR3 nucleotides are TGCGCCAGCAGCCTGGGGATACAGGGGGCTGGCTATGGCTACACCTTC. Translation gives CASSLGIQGAGYGYTF.

The chain couples TRBV7-2 to TRBJ1-2, with a weak D call TRBD1 (5 bases). The germline V gene has CDR1 SGHTA and CDR2 FQGNSA. This CDR3 spans 14 amino acids. V was trimmed by 1 base and J by 4 bases, leaving 10 bases between them. The CDR3 DNA is TGTGCCAGCAGCTTAGGTAGGGGAATCTATGGCTACACCTTC. Translating gives CASSLGRGIYGYTF.

The genes are TRBV5-6 and TRBJ1-5; TRBD1 matches 9 bases. Unmatched junction bases numbered 13, after V lost 1 base and J lost 8 bases. The CDR3 is 17 amino acids. Germline loops: CDR1 SGHDT, CDR2 YYEEEE. CDR3 DNA: TGTGCCAGCAGCTTGTTGGGACAGGGTATCTTGATCGAGCCCCAGCATTTT. It specifies CASSLLGQGILIEPQHF.

The chain is built from TRBV19 and TRBJ1-1; 8 bases align to TRBD1. Germline V gives CDR1 LNHDA, CDR2 SQIVND (reference sequence). This CDR3 has 13 amino acids. With 8 bases clipped from V and 0 bases from J, the junction kept 2 bases outside the gene matches. The CDR3, as DNA: TGTGCCAGTGGGACAGGACTGAACACTGAAGCTTTCTTT. Translation gives CASGTGLNTEAFF.

This clone was observed a single time. The V and J genes are TRBV6-2 or TRBV6-3 and TRBJ2-1; a possible D gene is TRBD2 (6 bases). Germline values: CDR1 MNHEY, CDR2 SVGEGT. This CDR3 is built from 14 residues. V lost 0 bases to trimming and J lost 8 bases, with 11 bases between them. The CDR3 coding sequence is TGTGCCAGCAGTTACTCTGCCCCTAGCGATGAGCAGTTCTTC. Encoded protein: CASSYSAPSDEQFF.

The V and J genes are TRBV5-4 and TRBJ2-7; 9 nucleotides agree with TRBD2. This CDR3 comprises 15 residues. Germline V gives CDR1 SGHNT, CDR2 YYREEE (reference sequence). The J segment lost 1 base and the V segment lost 1 base, leaving 3 bases of the junction unmatched. CDR3 in DNA: TGTGCCAGCAGCTTGAGGCGGGAGGGTTCCTACGAGCAGTACGTC. The encoded protein is CASSLRREGSYEQYV.

The chain is built from TRBV27 and TRBJ1-5; maybe TRBD1 (6 bases). Trimming removed 6 bases at V and 0 bases at J, with 9 bases between. This CDR3 spans 14 amino acids. Germline V lookup: CDR1 MNHEY, CDR2 SMNVEV (reference sequence). In DNA form, the CDR3 reads TGTGCCAGCAGCCCAGGGGATAGCAATCAGCCCCAGCATTTT. Its translation: CASSPGDSNQPQHF.

This chain connects TRBV9 to TRBJ2-3, with TRBD1 matching 8 bases. Germline lookup yields CDR1 SGDLS and CDR2 YYNGEE. This CDR3 is 13 amino acids long. The V gene end was trimmed by 3 bases and the J gene end by 4 bases; junction bases not matched to a gene: 1. This CDR3 reads CASSGTGPDTQYF. DNA of the CDR3: TGTGCCAGCAGCGGGACAGGGCCAGATACGCAGTATTTT.

This chain joins TRBV7-3 and TRBJ2-3, with 7 bases that match TRBD1. J gave up 6 bases and V 3 bases, and 6 bases lay outside the gene matches. CDR1 and CDR2 from the germline V gene are SGHTA and FQGTGA. This CDR3 region has 14 residues. In nucleotides, the CDR3 is TGTGCCAGCAGCTTGGGACAGTCTGCTGATACGCAGTATTTT. Translating it yields CASSLGQSADTQYF.

This clone was observed a few times. The chain carries TRBV3-1 (or the pseudogene TRBV3-2) and TRBJ1-2; 7 positions agree with TRBD1. In germline, CDR1 is LGHDT, CDR2 YNNKEL (reference sequence). This CDR3 comprises 18 residues. V shed 4 bases, J shed 4 bases, and the junction held 18 bases outside the gene matches. The CDR3 loop reads CASSPLVQGTQDPYGYTF. The CDR3 region has the DNA TGTGCCAGCAGCCCGCTCGTACAGGGGACACAAGACCCCTATGGCTACACCTTC.

The rearrangement links TRBV9 to TRBJ2-5; 9 nucleotides agree with TRBD1. The CDR3 totals 17 residues. V was pared by 0 bases and J by 5 bases, with 11 bases of the junction left unmatched. The germline gives CDR1 SGDLS, CDR2 YYNGEE. The CDR3 DNA follows: TGTGCCAGCAGCGTAGGCCAATGGGACAGGGAGTGGGAGACCCAGTACTTC. It specifies CASSVGQWDREWETQYF.

J is TRBJ1-2 and V is TRBV7-5; the table's D call of TRBD1 was not tested on the DNA. TRBV7-5 is assigned pseudogene status. CDR3 length equals 12 residues. CDR3 DNA: TGTGTCAGAAGCTCAGGGGTTCATGGCTACACCTTC. Translating it yields CVRSSGVHGYTF.

This chain uses TRBV6-5 with TRBJ2-3; D might be TRBD1 (6 bases). V was trimmed by 8 bases and J by 5 bases, leaving 20 bases between them. Germline V gene data show CDR1 as MNHEY and CDR2 as SVGAGI. This CDR3 is built from 15 residues. CDR3 nucleotide sequence: TGTGCCAGCGCGAGTCTGGGGCAGGGGAAAGATACGCAGTATTTT. Amino acids: CASASLGQGKDTQYF.

This chain connects TRBV12-3 or TRBV12-4 to TRBJ2-7, with a tentative D call TRBD2 (5 bases). V lost 8 bases to trimming and J lost 5 bases, with 10 bases between them. The CDR3 has 11 residues. CDR3 in amino acids: CASAGENEQYF. The CDR3, as DNA: TGTGCCAGCGCCGGGGAAAACGAGCAGTACTTC.

The rearrangement joins TRBV27 to TRBJ1-4; 12 nucleotides match TRBD1. Germline V CDR1 and CDR2: MNHEY, SMNVEV (reference sequence). Losses at the gene ends were 2 bases for V and 6 bases for J; bases not matched to a gene: 7. The CDR3 covers 17 residues. CDR3 sequence: CASSLRGQGAVDEKLFF. The CDR3 nucleotides are TGTGCCAGCAGTTTACGGGGACAGGGGGCCGTTGATGAAAAACTGTTTTTT.

This clone was recorded only once. CDR3 bases: TGCAGCGTGGGAGGCGCGGGGGTAGCCGGGGAGCTGTTTTTT. This codes for CSVGGAGVAGELFF. V and J are TRBV29-1 and TRBJ2-2; 7 positions match TRBD2. This CDR3 is built from 14 residues. CDR1 SQVTM and CDR2 ANQGSEA come from the germline V gene. With V trimmed by 6 bases and J by 6 bases, 10 bases remained unmatched.